Listed below are T cell receptor beta chains from one sample, sequenced in a study of identifying expanded T cells in peripheral blood. The method was immunoSEQ multiplex PCR; TCRdb's version includes in-frame clones alone and lacks a portion of them. Among 50,000 to 60,000 clones listed, roughly four fifths were seen once. What was sequenced was blood. Receptors were obtained from a person between 18 and 75 years old in good health. The conserved cysteine and the conserved F or W are not part of the CDR3 here. Each record gives: V gene, J gene, CDR3 protein.

>TRBV4-1|TRBJ2-4
ASSQTALTKNIQY
>TRBV7-9|TRBJ2-3
ASSLGASGSRTDTQY
>TRBV19|TRBJ2-2
ASRHGGGATGELF
>TRBV2|TRBJ2-2
ASSVRDLNGELF
>TRBV19|TRBJ1-2
ASSRQGAGGYT
>TRBV28|TRBJ1-1
ASRPHRLGGTEAF
>TRBV18|TRBJ2-3
ASSPVRAGSSTDTQY
>TRBV5-1|TRBJ2-1
ASSLWTSGIDEQF
>TRBV7-9|TRBJ2-5
ASSLGDRVQETQY
>TRBV7-9|TRBJ2-1
ASSLGFSTGGEQF
>TRBV11-3|TRBJ2-2
ASSLVDTGELF
>TRBV10-2|TRBJ2-1
ASSVGGSVYNEQF
>TRBV5-1|TRBJ2-3
ASSFQGAVDTQY
>TRBV4-2|TRBJ2-7
ASSQDSASGYEQY
>TRBV4-3|TRBJ2-2
ASSQAGGLTGELF